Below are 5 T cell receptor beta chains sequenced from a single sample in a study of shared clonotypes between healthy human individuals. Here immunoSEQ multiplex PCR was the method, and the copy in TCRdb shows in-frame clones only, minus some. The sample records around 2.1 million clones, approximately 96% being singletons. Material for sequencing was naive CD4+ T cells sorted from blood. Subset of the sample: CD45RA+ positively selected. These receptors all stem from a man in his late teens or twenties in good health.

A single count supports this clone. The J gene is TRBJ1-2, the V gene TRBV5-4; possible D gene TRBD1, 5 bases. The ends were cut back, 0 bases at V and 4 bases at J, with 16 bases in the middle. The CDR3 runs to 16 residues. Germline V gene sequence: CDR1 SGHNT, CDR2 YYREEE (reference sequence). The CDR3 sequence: CASSLAGVRVVYGYTF. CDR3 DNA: TGTGCCAGCAGCTTGGCCGGGGTCAGGGTGGTCTATGGCTACACCTTC.

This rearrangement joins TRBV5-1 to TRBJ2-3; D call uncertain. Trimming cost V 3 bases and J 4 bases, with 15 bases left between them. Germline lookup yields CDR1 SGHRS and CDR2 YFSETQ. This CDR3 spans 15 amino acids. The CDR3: CASSSQSGWADTQYF. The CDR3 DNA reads TGCGCCAGCAGCTCCCAGTCAGGCTGGGCAGATACGCAGTATTTT.

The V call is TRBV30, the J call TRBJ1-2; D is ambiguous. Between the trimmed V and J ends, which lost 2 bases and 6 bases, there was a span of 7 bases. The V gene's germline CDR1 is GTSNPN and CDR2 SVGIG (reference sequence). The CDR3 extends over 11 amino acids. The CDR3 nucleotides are TGTGCCTGGAGTCGGAGAGATGGCTACACCTTC. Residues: CAWSRRDGYTF.

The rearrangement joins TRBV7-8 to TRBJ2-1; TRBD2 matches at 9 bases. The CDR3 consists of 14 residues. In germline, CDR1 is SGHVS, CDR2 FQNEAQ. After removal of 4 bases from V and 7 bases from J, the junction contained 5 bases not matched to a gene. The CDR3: CASSSGTSINEQFF. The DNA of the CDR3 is TGTGCCAGCAGCTCTGGGACTAGCATTAATGAGCAGTTCTTC.

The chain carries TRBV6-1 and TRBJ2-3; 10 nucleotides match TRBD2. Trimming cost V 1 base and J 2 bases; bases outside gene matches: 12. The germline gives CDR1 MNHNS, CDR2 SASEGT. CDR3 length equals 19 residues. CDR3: CASSEELAGILLYTDTQYF. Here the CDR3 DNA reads TGTGCCAGCAGTGAAGAACTAGCGGGGATACTCCTATACACAGATACGCAGTATTTT.